The present TCR beta chain was sequenced within a study of T cells in pancreatic ductal adenocarcinoma. The selected patients with pancreatic ductal adenocarcinoma had surgery but no neoadjuvant therapy. Repertoires were generated with immunoSEQ multiplex PCR, while TCRdb's copy carries only in-frame clones and drops some. The sample shows more than 85,000 clones, about 95% of them seen only once. Germline lookup yields CDR1 MDHEN and CDR2 SYDVKM. This CDR3 is built from 15 residues. J was trimmed by 1 base and V by 8 bases; bases with no gene match: 6. Sample: PBMCs. This sequence originates from a human donor with pancreatic ductal adenocarcinoma. The gene calls are TRBV28 and TRBJ2-2; 8 positions agree with TRBD1. CDR3 in DNA: TGTGCCAGCCGGGGAGGACAGGGGAACACCGGGGAGCTGTTTTTT. It yields the protein CASRGGQGNTGELFF.